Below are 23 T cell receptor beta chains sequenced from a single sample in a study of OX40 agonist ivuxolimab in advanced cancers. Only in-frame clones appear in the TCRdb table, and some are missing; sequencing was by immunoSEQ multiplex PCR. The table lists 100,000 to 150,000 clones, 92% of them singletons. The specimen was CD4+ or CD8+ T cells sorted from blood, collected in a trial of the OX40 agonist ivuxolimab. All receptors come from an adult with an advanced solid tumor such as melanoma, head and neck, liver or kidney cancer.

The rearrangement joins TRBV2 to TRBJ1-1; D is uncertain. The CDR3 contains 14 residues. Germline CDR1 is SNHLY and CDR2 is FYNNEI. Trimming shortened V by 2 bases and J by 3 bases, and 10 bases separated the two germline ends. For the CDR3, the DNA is TGTGCCAGCAGTGAAATTTTTTTGTACACTGAAGCTTTCTTT. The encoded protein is CASSEIFLYTEAFF.

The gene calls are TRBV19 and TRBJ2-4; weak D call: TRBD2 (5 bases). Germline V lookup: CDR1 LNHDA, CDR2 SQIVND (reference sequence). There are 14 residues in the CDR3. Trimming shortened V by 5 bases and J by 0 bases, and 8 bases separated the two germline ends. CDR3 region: CASSWGVAKNIQYF. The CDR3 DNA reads TGTGCCAGTAGTTGGGGAGTAGCCAAAAACATTCAGTACTTC.

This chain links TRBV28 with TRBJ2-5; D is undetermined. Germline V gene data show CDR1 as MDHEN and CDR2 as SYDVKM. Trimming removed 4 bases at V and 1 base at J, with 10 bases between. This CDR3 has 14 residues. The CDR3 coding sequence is TGTGCCAGCAGTTCAGTTAGTTCCCAAGAGACCCAGTACTTC. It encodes CASSSVSSQETQYF.

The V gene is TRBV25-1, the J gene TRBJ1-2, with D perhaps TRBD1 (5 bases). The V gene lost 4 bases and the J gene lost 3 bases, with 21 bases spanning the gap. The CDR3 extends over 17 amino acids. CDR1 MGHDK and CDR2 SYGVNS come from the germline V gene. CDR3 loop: CASSGGWGQGLHYGYTF. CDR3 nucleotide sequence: TGTGCCAGCAGTGGAGGATGGGGTCAGGGCCTACACTATGGCTACACCTTC.

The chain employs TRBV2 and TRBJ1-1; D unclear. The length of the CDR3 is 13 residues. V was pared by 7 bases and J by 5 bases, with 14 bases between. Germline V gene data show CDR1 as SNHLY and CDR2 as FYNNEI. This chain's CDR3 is CASNRFGQTEAFF. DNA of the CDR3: TGTGCCAGCAACCGATTCGGGCAAACTGAAGCTTTCTTT.

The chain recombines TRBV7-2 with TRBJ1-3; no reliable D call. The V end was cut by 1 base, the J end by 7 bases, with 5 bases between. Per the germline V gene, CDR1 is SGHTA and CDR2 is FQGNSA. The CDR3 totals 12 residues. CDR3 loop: CASSLVWNTIYF. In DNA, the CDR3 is TGTGCCAGCAGCTTAGTTTGGAACACCATATATTTT.

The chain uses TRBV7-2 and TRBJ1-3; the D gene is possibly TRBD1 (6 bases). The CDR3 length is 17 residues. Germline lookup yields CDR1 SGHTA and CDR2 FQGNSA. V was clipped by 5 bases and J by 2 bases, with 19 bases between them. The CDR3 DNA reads TGTGCCAGCAGCGCGGCAGCGGGGGGCACTCCTGGAAACACCATATATTTT. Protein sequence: CASSAAAGGTPGNTIYF.

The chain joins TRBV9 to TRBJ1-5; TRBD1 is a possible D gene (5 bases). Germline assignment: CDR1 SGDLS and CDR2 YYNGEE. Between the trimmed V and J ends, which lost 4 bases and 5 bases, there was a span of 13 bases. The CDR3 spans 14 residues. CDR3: CASSPRGEDQPQHF. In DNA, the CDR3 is TGTGCCAGCAGCCCCCGGGGGGAAGATCAGCCCCAGCATTTT. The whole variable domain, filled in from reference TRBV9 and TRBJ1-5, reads DSGVTQTPKHLITATGQRVTLRCSPRSGDLSVYWYQQSLDQGLQFLIQYYNGEERAKGNILERFSAQQFPDLHSELNLSSLELGDSALYFCASSPRGEDQPQHFGDGTRLSIL.

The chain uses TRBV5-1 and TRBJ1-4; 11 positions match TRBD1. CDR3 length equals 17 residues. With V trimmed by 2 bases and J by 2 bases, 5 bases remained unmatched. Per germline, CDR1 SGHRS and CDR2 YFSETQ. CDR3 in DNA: TGCGCCAGCAGCTTTGGACAGGGGGCGATCACTAATGAAAAACTGTTTTTT. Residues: CASSFGQGAITNEKLFF.

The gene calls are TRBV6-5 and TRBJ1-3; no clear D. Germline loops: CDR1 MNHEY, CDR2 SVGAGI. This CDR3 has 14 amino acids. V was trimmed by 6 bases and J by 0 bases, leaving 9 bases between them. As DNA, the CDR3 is TGTGCCAGCAGACCCCGGGGCTCTGGAAACACCATATATTTT. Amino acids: CASRPRGSGNTIYF.

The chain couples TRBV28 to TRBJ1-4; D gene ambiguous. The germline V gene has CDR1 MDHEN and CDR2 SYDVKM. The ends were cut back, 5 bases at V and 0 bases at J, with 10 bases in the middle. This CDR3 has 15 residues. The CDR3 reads CASSLLTATNEKLFF. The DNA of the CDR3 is TGTGCCAGCAGTCTCCTAACCGCAACTAATGAAAAACTGTTTTTT.

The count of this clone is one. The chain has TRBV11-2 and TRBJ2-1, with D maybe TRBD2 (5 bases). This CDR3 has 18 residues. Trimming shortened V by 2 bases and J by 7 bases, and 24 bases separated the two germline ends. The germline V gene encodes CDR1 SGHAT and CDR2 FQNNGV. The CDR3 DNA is TGTGCCAGCAGCTTACACGGGTGGTCCGGGAATGTGTTGAATGAGCAGTTCTTC. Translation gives CASSLHGWSGNVLNEQFF.

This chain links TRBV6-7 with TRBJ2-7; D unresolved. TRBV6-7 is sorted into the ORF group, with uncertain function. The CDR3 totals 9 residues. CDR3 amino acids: CVTPDEQYF. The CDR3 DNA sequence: TGTGTTACCCCCGACGAGCAGTACTTC.

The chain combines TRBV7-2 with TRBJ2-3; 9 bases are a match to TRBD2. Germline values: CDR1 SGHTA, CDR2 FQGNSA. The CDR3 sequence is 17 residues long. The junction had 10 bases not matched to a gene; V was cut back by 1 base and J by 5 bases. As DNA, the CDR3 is TGTGCCAGCAGCTTAGGACGGGCGGGAGGGCCTCAAGATACGCAGTATTTT. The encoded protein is CASSLGRAGGPQDTQYF. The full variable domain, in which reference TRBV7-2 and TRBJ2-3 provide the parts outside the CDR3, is GAGVSQSPSNKVTEKGKDVELRCDPISGHTALYWYRQSLGQGLEFLIYFQGNSAPDKSGLPSDRFSAERTGGSVSTLTIQRTQQEDSAVYLCASSLGRAGGPQDTQYFGPGTRLTVL.

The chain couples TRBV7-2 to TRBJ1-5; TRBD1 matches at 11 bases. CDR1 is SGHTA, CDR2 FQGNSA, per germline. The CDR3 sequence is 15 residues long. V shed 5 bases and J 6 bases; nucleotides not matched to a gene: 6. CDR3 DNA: TGTGCCAGCAGCAATGGACAGGGGGCCGGTCAGCCCCAGCATTTT. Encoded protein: CASSNGQGAGQPQHF.

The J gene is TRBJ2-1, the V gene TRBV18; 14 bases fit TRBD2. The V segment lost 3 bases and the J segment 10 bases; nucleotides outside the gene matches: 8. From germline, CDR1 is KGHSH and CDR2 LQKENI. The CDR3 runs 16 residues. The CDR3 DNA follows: TGTGCCAGCTCACCGGGGACTAGCGGGAGCCGGAGCGAGCAGTTCTTC. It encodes CASSPGTSGSRSEQFF.

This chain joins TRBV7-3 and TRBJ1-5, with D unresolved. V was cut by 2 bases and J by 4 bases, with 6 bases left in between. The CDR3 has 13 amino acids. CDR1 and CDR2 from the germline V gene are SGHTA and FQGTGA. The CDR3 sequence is CASSLSQNQPQHF. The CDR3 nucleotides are TGTGCCAGCAGCTTATCACAGAATCAGCCCCAGCATTTT.

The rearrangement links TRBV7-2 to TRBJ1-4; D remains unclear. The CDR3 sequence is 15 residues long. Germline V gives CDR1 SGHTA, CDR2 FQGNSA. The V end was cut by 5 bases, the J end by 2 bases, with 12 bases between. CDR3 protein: CASSPPGGTNEKLFF. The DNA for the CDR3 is TGTGCCAGCAGCCCCCCCGGAGGCACTAATGAAAAACTGTTTTTT.

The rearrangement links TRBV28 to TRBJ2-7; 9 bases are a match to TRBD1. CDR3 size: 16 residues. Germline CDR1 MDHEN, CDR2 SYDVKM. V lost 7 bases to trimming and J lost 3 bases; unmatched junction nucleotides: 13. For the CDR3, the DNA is TGTGCCAGCACCCCCACCGGACAGGGGATATTCTACGAGCAGTACTTC. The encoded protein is CASTPTGQGIFYEQYF.

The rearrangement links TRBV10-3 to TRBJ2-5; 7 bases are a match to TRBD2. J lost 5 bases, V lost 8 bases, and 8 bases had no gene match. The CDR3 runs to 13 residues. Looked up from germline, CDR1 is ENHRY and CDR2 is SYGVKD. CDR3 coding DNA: TGTGCCATCGCGGCGGGAGTCGGGGAGACCCAGTACTTC. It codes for CAIAAGVGETQYF.

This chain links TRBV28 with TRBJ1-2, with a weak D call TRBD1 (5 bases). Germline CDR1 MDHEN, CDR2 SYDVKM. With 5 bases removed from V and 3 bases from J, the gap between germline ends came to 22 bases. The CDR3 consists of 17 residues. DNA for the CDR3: TGTGCCAGCAGTCCCCTCGGGACTTCGAGGGGTGACTATGGCTACACCTTC. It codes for CASSPLGTSRGDYGYTF.

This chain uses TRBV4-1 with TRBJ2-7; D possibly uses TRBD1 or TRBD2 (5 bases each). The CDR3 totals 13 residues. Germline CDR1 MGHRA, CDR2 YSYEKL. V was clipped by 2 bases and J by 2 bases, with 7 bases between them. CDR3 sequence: CASSQTGPYEQYF. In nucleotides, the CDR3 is TGCGCCAGCAGCCAAACGGGACCCTACGAGCAGTACTTC.

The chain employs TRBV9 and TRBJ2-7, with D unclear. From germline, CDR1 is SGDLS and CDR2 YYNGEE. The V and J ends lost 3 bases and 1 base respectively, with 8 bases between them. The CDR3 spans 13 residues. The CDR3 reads CASSAHTSYEQYF. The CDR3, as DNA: TGTGCCAGCAGCGCCCATACTTCCTACGAGCAGTACTTC.